This T cell receptor (beta chain) comes out of a study of blood T cell repertoires in COVID-19. The authors' processing: Reference gene primers were amplified, and this amplification served to estimate nucleated cell counts. Sequencing was performed with immunoSEQ multiplex PCR; in TCRdb, only in-frame clones are kept and a portion is missing. V and J calls and clone size follow that table, whereas D and trimming were derived from the DNA. The sample has about 170,000 clones; 80% to 85% are singletons. The CDR3 length is 14 residues. V was shortened by 0 bases and J by 6 bases, with 11 bases between the two germline ends. The germline V gene has CDR1 LGHNA and CDR2 YSLEER.

The chain recombines TRBV4-3 with TRBJ2-5; the D gene is possibly TRBD1 (5 bases). The sequencing sample was made of peripheral blood. The receptor comes from a man between 70 and 80 years old with active or convalescent COVID-19. The chain's CDR3 is CASSQEGQGKTQYF. The CDR3 DNA sequence: TGCGCCAGCAGCCAAGAGGGGCAGGGAAAGACCCAGTACTTC.